The rows below give T cell receptor beta chains drawn from one sample of a study of blood T cells in healthy people across ages. From the 5' RACE reads, TCRdb called clonotypes with MiXCR, one entry per CDR3 protein. There are 850,000 to 1,000,000 distinct CDR3 sequences in the sample; about 48% occur only once, and roughly an eighth lies in the top ten. What was sequenced was blood. Source of these receptors: a man aged 25 to 45 in good health. Each CDR3 is given with its conserved first and last residue. A D gene is named only where the DNA matches it firmly. Only part of the rows carry a size: once, few, many, or a class if the clone is expanded.

j_gene: TRBJ2-7
v_gene: TRBV28
d_gene: NA
abundance: NA
CDR3nt: TGTGCCAGCAGTGTTCTGAGCTCCTACGAGCAGTACTTC
CDR3aa: CASSVLSSYEQYF

j_gene: TRBJ2-3
v_gene: TRBV7-2
d_gene: NA
abundance: NA
CDR3nt: TGTGCCAGCAGCTTAGATTGGACAGACACAGATACGCAGTATTTT
CDR3aa: CASSLDWTDTDTQYF

j_gene: TRBJ2-5
v_gene: TRBV3-1
d_gene: NA
abundance: NA
CDR3nt: TGTGCCAGCAGCCAAGATACACAGGAGACCCAGTACTTC
CDR3aa: CASSQDTQETQYF

j_gene: TRBJ2-7
v_gene: TRBV9
d_gene: NA
abundance: NA
CDR3nt: TGTGCCAGCAGCCCAGGACCACTTTCCCCCCACGAGCAGTACTTC
CDR3aa: CASSPGPLSPHEQYF

j_gene: TRBJ1-5
v_gene: TRBV6-1
d_gene: NA
abundance: NA
CDR3nt: TGTGTCAGCAGTGAAGCAGTCGCCGGGGGTTGGGGTCAGCCCCAGCATTTT
CDR3aa: CVSSEAVAGGWGQPQHF

j_gene: TRBJ2-7
v_gene: TRBV27
d_gene: TRBD2
abundance: NA
CDR3nt: TGTGCCAGCAGTCCCTCCAGGAGCTTAGCGGGGGGCCAGAACGAGCAGTACTTC
CDR3aa: CASSPSRSLAGGQNEQYF

j_gene: TRBJ1-2
v_gene: TRBV20-1
d_gene: NA
abundance: once
CDR3nt: TGCAGTGCCAACAACGAGGCAGGGGCGTTATATGGCTACACCTTC
CDR3aa: CSANNEAGALYGYTF

j_gene: TRBJ1-1
v_gene: TRBV4-3
d_gene: NA
abundance: NA
CDR3nt: TGCGCCAGCAGCCAAGACAGGGATATGAACACTGAAGCTTTCTTT
CDR3aa: CASSQDRDMNTEAFF

j_gene: TRBJ2-3
v_gene: TRBV3-1
d_gene: TRBD2
abundance: NA
CDR3nt: TGTGCCAGCGGACTAGCGGGGGGCATCTATACGCAGTATTTT
CDR3aa: CASGLAGGIYTQYF

j_gene: TRBJ2-7
v_gene: TRBV6-7
d_gene: NA
abundance: few
CDR3nt: TGTGCCAGCAGTCAAACCCCTGAAGAGGTCCACGAGCAGTACTTC
CDR3aa: CASSQTPEEVHEQYF

j_gene: TRBJ2-1
v_gene: TRBV2
d_gene: NA
abundance: NA
CDR3nt: TGTGCCAGCGCAAACAGGGTCGGGGAGCAGTTCTTC
CDR3aa: CASANRVGEQFF

j_gene: TRBJ1-1
v_gene: TRBV5-1
d_gene: NA
abundance: few
CDR3nt: TGCGCCAGCAGCTTGAAGGGGGTGAACACTGAAGCTTTCTTT
CDR3aa: CASSLKGVNTEAFF

j_gene: TRBJ2-7
v_gene: TRBV20-1
d_gene: NA
abundance: NA
CDR3nt: TGCAGTGCTAGATCCGCTACCTACGAGCAGTACTTC
CDR3aa: CSARSATYEQYF

j_gene: TRBJ1-1
v_gene: TRBV5-1
d_gene: NA
abundance: NA
CDR3nt: TGCGCCAGCAGCCGACGCCTAGGGGGGAACACTGAAGCTTTCTTT
CDR3aa: CASSRRLGGNTEAFF

j_gene: TRBJ2-5
v_gene: TRBV20-1
d_gene: NA
abundance: few
CDR3nt: TGCAGTGCTAGAGATCGGCCGGGGACCCAAGAGACCCAGTACTTC
CDR3aa: CSARDRPGTQETQYF

j_gene: TRBJ2-7
v_gene: TRBV4-1
d_gene: TRBD1
abundance: few
CDR3nt: TGCGCCAGCAGCCAACAGACAGGGTACTCCTACGAGCAGTACTTC
CDR3aa: CASSQQTGYSYEQYF

j_gene: TRBJ1-5
v_gene: TRBV20-1
d_gene: TRBD1
abundance: NA
CDR3nt: TGCAGTGCCACCAAGACAGGGGGCCTCAATCAGCCCCAGCATTTT
CDR3aa: CSATKTGGLNQPQHF

j_gene: TRBJ1-5
v_gene: TRBV19
d_gene: NA
abundance: NA
CDR3nt: TGTGCCAGTTCAGGTCTCAATCAGCCCCAGCATTTT
CDR3aa: CASSGLNQPQHF

j_gene: TRBJ2-7
v_gene: TRBV20-1
d_gene: TRBD2
abundance: few
CDR3nt: TGCAGTGCTAGAGATGGGGTAGCGGGGGACTACGAGCAGTACTTC
CDR3aa: CSARDGVAGDYEQYF

j_gene: TRBJ1-1
v_gene: TRBV4-2
d_gene: NA
abundance: few
CDR3nt: TGTGCCAGCAGCCAAGCTGGCATGAACACTGAAGCTTTCTTT
CDR3aa: CASSQAGMNTEAFF

j_gene: TRBJ2-7
v_gene: TRBV4-2
d_gene: TRBD2
abundance: few
CDR3nt: TGTGCCAGCAGCCAAGCATTCGTTAGCGGGGGGCTAACCTACGAGCAGTACTTC
CDR3aa: CASSQAFVSGGLTYEQYF

j_gene: TRBJ2-1
v_gene: TRBV7-2
d_gene: NA
abundance: many
CDR3nt: TGTGCCAGCAGCTTCCGGGGCCAGGAATACAATGAGCAGTTCTTC
CDR3aa: CASSFRGQEYNEQFF

j_gene: TRBJ2-4
v_gene: TRBV6-5
d_gene: TRBD1
abundance: NA
CDR3nt: TGTGCCAGCAGCTCAGACAGGGTAGCCAAAAACATTCAGTACTTC
CDR3aa: CASSSDRVAKNIQYF

j_gene: TRBJ2-3
v_gene: TRBV11-3
d_gene: TRBD1
abundance: NA
CDR3nt: TGTGCCAGCAGCTCGGGACAGGGGACTTACACAGATACGCAGTATTTT
CDR3aa: CASSSGQGTYTDTQYF